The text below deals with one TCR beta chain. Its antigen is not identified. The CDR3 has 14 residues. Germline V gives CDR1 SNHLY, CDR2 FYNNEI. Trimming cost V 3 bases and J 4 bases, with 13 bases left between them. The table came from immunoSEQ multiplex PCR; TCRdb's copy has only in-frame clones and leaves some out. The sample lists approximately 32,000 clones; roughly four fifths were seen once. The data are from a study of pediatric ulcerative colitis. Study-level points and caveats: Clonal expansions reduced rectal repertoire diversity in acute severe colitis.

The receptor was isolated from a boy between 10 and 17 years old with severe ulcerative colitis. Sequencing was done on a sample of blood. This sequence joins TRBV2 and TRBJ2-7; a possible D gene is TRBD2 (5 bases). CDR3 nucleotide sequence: TGTGCCAGCAGTGAGATGACGGGAACTTACGAGCAGTACTTC. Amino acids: CASSEMTGTYEQYF.